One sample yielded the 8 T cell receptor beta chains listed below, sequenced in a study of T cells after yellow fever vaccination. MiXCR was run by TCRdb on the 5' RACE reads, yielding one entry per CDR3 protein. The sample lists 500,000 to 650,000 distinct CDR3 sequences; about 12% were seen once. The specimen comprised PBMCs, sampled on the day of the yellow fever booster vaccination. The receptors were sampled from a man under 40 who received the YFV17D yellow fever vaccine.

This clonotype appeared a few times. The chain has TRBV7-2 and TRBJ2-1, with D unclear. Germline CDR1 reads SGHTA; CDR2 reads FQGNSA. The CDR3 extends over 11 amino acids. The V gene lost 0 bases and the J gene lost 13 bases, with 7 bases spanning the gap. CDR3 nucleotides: TGTGCCAGCAGCTTAGCTGCAATACAGTTCTTC. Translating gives CASSLAAIQFF.

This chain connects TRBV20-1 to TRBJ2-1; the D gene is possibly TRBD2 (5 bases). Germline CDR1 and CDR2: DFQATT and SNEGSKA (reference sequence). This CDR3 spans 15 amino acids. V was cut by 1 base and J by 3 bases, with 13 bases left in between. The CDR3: CSARASSRNYNEQFF. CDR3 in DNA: TGCAGTGCTAGAGCGTCTAGCAGGAACTACAATGAGCAGTTCTTC.

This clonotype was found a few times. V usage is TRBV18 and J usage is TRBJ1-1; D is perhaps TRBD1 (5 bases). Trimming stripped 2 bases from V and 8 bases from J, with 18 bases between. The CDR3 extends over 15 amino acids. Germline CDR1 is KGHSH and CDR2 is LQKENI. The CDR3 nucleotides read TGTGCCAGCTCACCAGTTAAGGGACTGTCCACCGAAGCTTTCTTT. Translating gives CASSPVKGLSTEAFF.

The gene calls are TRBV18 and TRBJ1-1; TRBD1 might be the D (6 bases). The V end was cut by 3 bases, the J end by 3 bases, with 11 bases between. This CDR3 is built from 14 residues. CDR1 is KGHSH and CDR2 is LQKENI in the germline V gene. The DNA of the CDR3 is TGTGCCAGCTCACCTCAGGGGTGGGACACTGAAGCTTTCTTT. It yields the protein CASSPQGWDTEAFF.

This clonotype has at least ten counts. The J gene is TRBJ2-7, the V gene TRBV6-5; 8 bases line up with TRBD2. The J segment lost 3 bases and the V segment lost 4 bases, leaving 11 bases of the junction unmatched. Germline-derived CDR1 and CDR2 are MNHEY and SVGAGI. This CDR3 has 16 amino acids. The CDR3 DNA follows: TGTGCCAGCAGTTTAACCGGGGGGGCGAGGGTCTACGAGCAGTACTTC. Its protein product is CASSLTGGARVYEQYF.

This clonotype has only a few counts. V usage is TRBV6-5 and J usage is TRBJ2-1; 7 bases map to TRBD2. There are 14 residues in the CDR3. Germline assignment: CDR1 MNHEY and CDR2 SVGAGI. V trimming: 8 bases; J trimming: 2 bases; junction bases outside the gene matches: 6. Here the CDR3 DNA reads TGTGCCAGCCGCCCGACTAGCACCTACAATGAGCAGTTCTTC. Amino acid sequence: CASRPTSTYNEQFF.

The CDR3 DNA reads TGTGCCAGCAGCTCCCTCTACCGGGACCTCTCATCCTCCCCTACTACCTACGAGCAGTACTTC. The encoded protein is CASSSLYRDLSSSPTTYEQYF. The rearrangement uses TRBV21-1 and TRBJ2-7; the table's D gene call, TRBD1, was not cross checked with the DNA. TRBV21-1 is deemed a pseudogene. This CDR3 has 21 amino acids.

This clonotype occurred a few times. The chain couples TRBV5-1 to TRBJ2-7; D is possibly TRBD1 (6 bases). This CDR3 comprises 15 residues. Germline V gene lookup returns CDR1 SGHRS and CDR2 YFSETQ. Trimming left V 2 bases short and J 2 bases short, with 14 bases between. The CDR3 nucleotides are TGCGCCAGCAGCTTAGCAGGGGATGCAACCTACGAGCAGTACTTC. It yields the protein CASSLAGDATYEQYF.